This T cell receptor (beta chain) was sequenced for a study of blood T cell repertoires in COVID-19. Under the authors' procedure: Nucleated cell number was recorded as an estimate derived from reference gene primer amplification. Some clones are missing from TCRdb's copy, which holds only in-frame ones; the method was immunoSEQ multiplex PCR. The V and J calls and clone size come from that table; D and trimming were worked out from the DNA. This sample yields 120,000 or so clones, of which about four fifths are seen a single time; about 17% belongs to the top ten. V gave up 4 bases and J gave up 4 bases, with 16 bases separating them. This CDR3 spans 16 amino acids. The germline V gene encodes CDR1 KGHDR and CDR2 SFDVKD. There are a few counts of this clone.

Sequencing input: peripheral blood. This TCR was sampled from a man younger than 40 with COVID-19, enrolled during active disease. V is TRBV24-1 and J is TRBJ1-5; maybe TRBD1 (6 bases). CDR3 protein: CATSEGTGWGNQPQHF. CDR3 sequence (DNA): TGTGCCACCAGTGAGGGTACAGGGTGGGGGAATCAGCCCCAGCATTTT.